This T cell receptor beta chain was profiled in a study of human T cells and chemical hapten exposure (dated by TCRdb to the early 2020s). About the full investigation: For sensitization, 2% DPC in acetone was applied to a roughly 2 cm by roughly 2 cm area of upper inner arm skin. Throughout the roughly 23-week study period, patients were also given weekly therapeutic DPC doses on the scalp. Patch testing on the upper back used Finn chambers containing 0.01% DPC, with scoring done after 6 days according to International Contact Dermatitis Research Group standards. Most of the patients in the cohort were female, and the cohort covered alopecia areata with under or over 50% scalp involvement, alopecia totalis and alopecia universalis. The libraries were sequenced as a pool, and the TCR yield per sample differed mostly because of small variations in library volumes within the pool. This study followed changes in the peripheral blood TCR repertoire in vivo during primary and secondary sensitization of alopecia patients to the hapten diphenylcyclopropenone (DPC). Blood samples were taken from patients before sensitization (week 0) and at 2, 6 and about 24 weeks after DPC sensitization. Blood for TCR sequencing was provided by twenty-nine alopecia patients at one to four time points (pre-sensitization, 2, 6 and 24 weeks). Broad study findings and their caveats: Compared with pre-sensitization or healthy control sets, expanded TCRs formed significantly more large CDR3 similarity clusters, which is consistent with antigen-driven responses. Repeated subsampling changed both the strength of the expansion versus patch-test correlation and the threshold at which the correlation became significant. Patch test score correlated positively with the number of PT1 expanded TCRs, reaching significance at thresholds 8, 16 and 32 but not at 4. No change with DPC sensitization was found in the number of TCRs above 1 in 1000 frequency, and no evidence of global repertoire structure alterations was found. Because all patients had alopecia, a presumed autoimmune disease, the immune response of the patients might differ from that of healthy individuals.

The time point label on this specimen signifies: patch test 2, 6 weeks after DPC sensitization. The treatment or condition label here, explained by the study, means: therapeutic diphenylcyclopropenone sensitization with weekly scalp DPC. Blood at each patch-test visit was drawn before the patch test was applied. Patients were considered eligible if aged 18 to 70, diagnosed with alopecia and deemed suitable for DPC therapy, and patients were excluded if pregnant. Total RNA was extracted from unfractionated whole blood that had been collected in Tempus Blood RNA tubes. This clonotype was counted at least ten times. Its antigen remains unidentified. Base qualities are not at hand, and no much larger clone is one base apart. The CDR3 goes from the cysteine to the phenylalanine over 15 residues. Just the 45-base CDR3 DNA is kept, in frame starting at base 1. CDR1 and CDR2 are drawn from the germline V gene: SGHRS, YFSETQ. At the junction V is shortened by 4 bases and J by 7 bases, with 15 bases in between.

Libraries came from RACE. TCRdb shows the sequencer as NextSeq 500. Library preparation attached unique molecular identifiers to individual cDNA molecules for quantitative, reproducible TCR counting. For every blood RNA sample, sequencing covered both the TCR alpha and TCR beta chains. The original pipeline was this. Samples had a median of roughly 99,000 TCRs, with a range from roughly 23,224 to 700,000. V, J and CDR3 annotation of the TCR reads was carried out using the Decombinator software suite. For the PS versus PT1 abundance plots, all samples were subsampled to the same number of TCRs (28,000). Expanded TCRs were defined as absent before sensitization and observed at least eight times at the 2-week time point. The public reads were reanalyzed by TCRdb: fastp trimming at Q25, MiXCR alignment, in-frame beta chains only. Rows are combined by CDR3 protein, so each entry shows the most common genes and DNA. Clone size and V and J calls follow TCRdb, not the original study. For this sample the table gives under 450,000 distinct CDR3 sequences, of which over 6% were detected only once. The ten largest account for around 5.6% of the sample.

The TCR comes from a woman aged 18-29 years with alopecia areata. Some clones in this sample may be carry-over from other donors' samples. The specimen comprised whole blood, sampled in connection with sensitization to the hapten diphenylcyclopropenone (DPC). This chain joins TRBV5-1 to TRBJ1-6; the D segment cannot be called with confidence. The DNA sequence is TGCGCCAGCAGCCCGACCCAGAATGGCAATTCACCCCTCCACTTT. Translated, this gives CASSPTQNGNSPLHF.